Listed below are T cell receptor beta chains from one sample, sequenced in a study of cytomegalovirus exposure and HLA in healthy donors. Sequencing was performed with immunoSEQ multiplex PCR; in TCRdb, only in-frame clones are kept and a portion is missing. The repertoire includes roughly 110,000 clones, 82% of them detected once, and 2% to 3% sits in the top ten. The sequenced material came from PBMCs. These receptors were collected from a young man in good health and CMV-seropositive. CDR3s include the opening cysteine and the closing phenylalanine or tryptophan. The D gene is left open where the match is weak. Part of the rows lack a size; the others show once, few, many or a class for expanded clones.

v_call,clone_size,d_call,j_call,cdr3_nt,cdr3_aa
TRBV5-5,.,.,TRBJ2-1,TGTGCCAGCAGCTTTTCTCAGGGAACGCGCAATGAGCAGTTCTTC,CASSFSQGTRNEQFF
TRBV4-1,.,TRBD2,TRBJ2-5,TGCGCCAGCAGCCAAATTACTAGCGAGTGGGAGACCCAGTACTTC,CASSQITSEWETQYF
TRBV11-2,.,TRBD2,TRBJ2-2,TGTGCCAGCAGCCAAAGGCGGGGGGCCGGGGAGCTGTTTTTT,CASSQRRGAGELFF
TRBV5-1,.,TRBD2,TRBJ2-5,TGCGCCAGCAGCTTGGGGCGGGGGCAAGAGACCCAGTACTTC,CASSLGRGQETQYF
TRBV18,few,TRBD2,TRBJ2-1,TGTGCCAGCTCATCCTTTTCCGGGACTAAAGACAATGAGCAGTTCTTC,CASSSFSGTKDNEQFF
TRBV19,.,.,TRBJ1-2,TGTGCCAGCCACCGGGACACGGTTCACTATGGCTACACCTTC,CASHRDTVHYGYTF
TRBV5-4,.,TRBD1,TRBJ1-1,TGTGCCAGCAGCTCGGGGGACAGGGGAAGAGCTGAAGCTTTCTTT,CASSSGDRGRAEAFF
TRBV28,.,TRBD1,TRBJ2-7,TGTGCCAGCAGTTTATCGGGACAGCTCTCCTACGAGCAGTACTTC,CASSLSGQLSYEQYF
TRBV2,.,TRBD1,TRBJ1-2,TGTGCCAGGAGACAGGGTTTTGGTGGCTACACCTTC,CARRQGFGGYTF
TRBV5-1,.,.,TRBJ2-1,TGCGCCAGCAGGGCAGGCCAGGGGTACAATGAGCAGTTCTTC,CASRAGQGYNEQFF
TRBV5-5,.,.,TRBJ1-1,TGTGCCAGCAGCTCACTAATGAGGTTGAACACTGAAGCTTTCTTT,CASSSLMRLNTEAFF
TRBV29-1,.,TRBD2,TRBJ2-3,TGCAGCGTGTGGAGTCCCCAGGGAGGGGATACGCAGTATTTT,CSVWSPQGGDTQYF
TRBV4-1,.,.,TRBJ2-1,TGCGCCAGCAGCGCAGCTAGTAGTAGGCAGTTCTTC,CASSAASSRQFF
TRBV9,.,.,TRBJ2-2,TGTGCCAGCAGCGTAGGCGGTGGCTCGAACACCGGGGAGCTGTTTTTT,CASSVGGGSNTGELFF
TRBV6-5,.,.,TRBJ1-2,TGTGCCAGCAGGGACACAGCTAACTATGGCTACACCTTC,CASRDTANYGYTF
TRBV5-4,.,TRBD2,TRBJ2-1,TGTGCCAGCAGCGGGACTAGCGGGGCTTATTATGAGCAGTTCTTC,CASSGTSGAYYEQFF
TRBV5-1,.,TRBD1,TRBJ2-5,TGCGCCAGCAGTCACGGACGGACAGGACAAGAGACCCAGTACTTC,CASSHGRTGQETQYF
TRBV5-1,.,.,TRBJ1-2,TGCGCCAGCAGGGCGGATTATGGCTACACCTTC,CASRADYGYTF
TRBV19,.,.,TRBJ1-2,TGTGCCAGTAGTGGGCAGGTTTTCTATGGCTACACCTTC,CASSGQVFYGYTF
TRBV7-9,.,.,TRBJ1-2,TGTGCCAGCAGCCCCTCCGGGGGGGCCCCGAATGGCTACACCTTC,CASSPSGGAPNGYTF
TRBV29-1,once,.,TRBJ1-5,TGCAGCGTGGAAGACAGCGGCCAGCCCCAGCATTTT,CSVEDSGQPQHF
TRBV6-5,.,.,TRBJ1-6,TGTGCCAGCAGCGCCGGGACAAGGCTTCGGCCCCTCCACTTT,CASSAGTRLRPLHF
TRBV6-5,.,.,TRBJ2-1,TGTGCCAGCAGTTCCGGGGGCGGGGGTAATGAGCAGTTCTTC,CASSSGGGGNEQFF
TRBV4-1,.,.,TRBJ1-1,TGCGCCAGCAGCCAAGATAGTACGTCATCGAACACTGAAGCTTTCTTT,CASSQDSTSSNTEAFF
TRBV2,once,.,TRBJ1-2,TGTGCCAGCAACTTTCGGGAGAACTATGGCTACACCTTC,CASNFRENYGYTF
TRBV18,once,TRBD2,TRBJ2-7,TGTGCCAGCTCACCACCGAGTCTAGCGGGGAACTACGAGCAGTACTTC,CASSPPSLAGNYEQYF
TRBV9,once,TRBD1,TRBJ2-5,TGTGCCAGCAGCGTAGGGACAGGGCATCAAGAGACCCAGTACTTC,CASSVGTGHQETQYF
TRBV6-6,.,TRBD2,TRBJ2-7,TGTGCCAGCAGCCCTAGCGGGGATGGGCAGTACTTC,CASSPSGDGQYF
TRBV7-9,.,TRBD2,TRBJ2-1,TGTGCCAGCAGCTTGGGCGGGGGGGCGAATGAGCAGTTCTTC,CASSLGGGANEQFF
TRBV7-9,.,TRBD1,TRBJ1-2,TGTGCCAGCAGCCCCAGACAGGGGACCTATGGCTACACCTTC,CASSPRQGTYGYTF
TRBV6-1,.,.,TRBJ1-5,TGTGCCGGGGGGAATCAGCCCCAGCATTTT,CAGGNQPQHF
TRBV18,.,.,TRBJ2-5,TGTGCCAGCTCACCACCGGGACTCCACCAAGAGACCCAGTACTTC,CASSPPGLHQETQYF
TRBV5-4,.,.,TRBJ2-6,TGTGCCAGCAGCTTGGTGGCATCTGGGGCCAACGGCCTGACTTTC,CASSLVASGANGLTF
TRBV7-8,.,.,TRBJ1-5,TGTGCCAGCAGCTTAAAAGGACAGACTAGCAATCAGCCCCAGCATTTT,CASSLKGQTSNQPQHF
TRBV6-5,few,TRBD1,TRBJ1-2,TGTGCCAGCAGTCCAGACAGGGTGGTTGGCTACACCTTC,CASSPDRVVGYTF
TRBV6-5,.,.,TRBJ2-5,TGTGCCAGCAGTAGGGCGGGGCAGGGTAGGGAGACCCAGTACTTC,CASSRAGQGRETQYF
TRBV11-2,few,.,TRBJ1-1,TGTGCCAGCAGCCAGCAGCGGGGAACTGAAGCTTTCTTT,CASSQQRGTEAFF
TRBV9,.,TRBD1,TRBJ1-4,TGTGCCAGCAGCGTTACAACAGGGGGAGGTGAAAAACTGTTTTTT,CASSVTTGGGEKLFF
TRBV5-6,.,.,TRBJ1-1,TGTGCCAGCAGCCTTTCGTTTATCGGGGAAGCTTTCTTT,CASSLSFIGEAFF
TRBV27,.,TRBD2,TRBJ2-1,TGTGCCAGCAGTAGAGCCGGGACTAGCGGGCACAATGAGCAGTTCTTC,CASSRAGTSGHNEQFF
TRBV13,.,.,TRBJ2-1,TGTGCCAGCAGCCCTGACAGCTACAATGAGCAGTTCTTC,CASSPDSYNEQFF
TRBV20-1,.,.,TRBJ2-1,TGCAGTGCCAGGGTGTACAATGAGCAGTTCTTC,CSARVYNEQFF
TRBV5-6,.,.,TRBJ2-7,TGTGCCAGCAGCCCCCACTACGAGCAGTACTTC,CASSPHYEQYF
TRBV18,.,.,TRBJ1-6,TGTGCCAGCTCACCGGAGGGGCTGGGGTCACCCCTCCACTTT,CASSPEGLGSPLHF
TRBV7-9,.,TRBD1,TRBJ1-1,TGTTCCAGCAGTTCAGAGGGGCGGACAGGGAACACTGAAGCTTTCTTT,CSSSSEGRTGNTEAFF
TRBV4-1,.,.,TRBJ1-1,TGCGCCAGCAGCCAAGGGACAGTGAACACTGAAGCTTTCTTT,CASSQGTVNTEAFF
TRBV27,.,.,TRBJ2-7,TGTGCCAGCAGCCGGCGGGCGGGGACCAGCCCCTACGAGCAGTACTTC,CASSRRAGTSPYEQYF
TRBV5-8,.,.,TRBJ1-4,TGTGCCAGCAGCTTGGGTCAGGGTCGTGAAAAACTGTTTTTT,CASSLGQGREKLFF
TRBV30,once,.,TRBJ2-5,TGTGCCTGGAGTACAGACCAAGAGACCCAGTACTTC,CAWSTDQETQYF
TRBV6-5,.,TRBD2,TRBJ2-1,TGTGCCAGCAGTTACTCGACTAGCGGGGGGGCCAATGAGCAGTTCTTC,CASSYSTSGGANEQFF
TRBV7-2,few,TRBD2,TRBJ2-7,TGTGCCAGCAGCAGCGAGGGACTAGCAATCTTAGGTTACGAGCAGTACTTC,CASSSEGLAILGYEQYF